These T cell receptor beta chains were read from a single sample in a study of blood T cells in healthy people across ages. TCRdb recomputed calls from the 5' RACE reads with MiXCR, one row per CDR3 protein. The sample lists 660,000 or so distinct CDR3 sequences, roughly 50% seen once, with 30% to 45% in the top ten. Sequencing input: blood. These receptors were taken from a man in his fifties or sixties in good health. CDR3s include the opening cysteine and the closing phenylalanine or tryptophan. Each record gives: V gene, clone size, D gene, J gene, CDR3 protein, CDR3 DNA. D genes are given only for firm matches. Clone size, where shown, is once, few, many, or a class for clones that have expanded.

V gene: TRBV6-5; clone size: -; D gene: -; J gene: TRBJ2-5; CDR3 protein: CASSSPTQDWEQYF; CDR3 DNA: TGTGCCAGCAGTTCACCCACACAGGACTGGGAGCAGTACTTC
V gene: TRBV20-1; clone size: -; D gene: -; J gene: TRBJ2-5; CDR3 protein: CSVRWAGTDQETQYF; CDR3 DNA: TGCAGTGTCCGGTGGGCGGGGACCGACCAAGAGACCCAGTACTTC
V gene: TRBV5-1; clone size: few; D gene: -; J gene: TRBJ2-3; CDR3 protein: CASSPLGEGTDTQYF; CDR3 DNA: TGTGCCAGCAGCCCTTTAGGGGAAGGCACAGATACGCAGTATTTT
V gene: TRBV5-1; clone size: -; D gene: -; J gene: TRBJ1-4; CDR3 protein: CASSGQKNEKLFF; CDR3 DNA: TGCGCCAGCAGCGGACAGAAAAATGAAAAACTGTTTTTT
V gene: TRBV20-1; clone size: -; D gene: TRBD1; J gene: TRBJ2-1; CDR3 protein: CSARDYRGSYEQFF; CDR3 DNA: TGCAGTGCTAGAGACTACAGGGGAAGCTATGAGCAGTTCTTC
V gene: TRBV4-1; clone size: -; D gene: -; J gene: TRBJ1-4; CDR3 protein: CASSPSGSNEKLFF; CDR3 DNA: TGCGCCAGCAGCCCTTCAGGGTCAAATGAAAAACTGTTTTTT
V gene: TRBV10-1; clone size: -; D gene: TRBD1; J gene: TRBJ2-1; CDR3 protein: CASSKQGATYNEQFF; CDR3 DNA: TGCGCCAGCAGTAAACAGGGGGCTACCTACAATGAGCAGTTCTTC
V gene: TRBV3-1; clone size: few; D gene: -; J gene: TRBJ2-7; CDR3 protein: CASSQVGSTGDEQYF; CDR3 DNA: TGTGCCAGCAGCCAAGTAGGTTCAACCGGGGACGAGCAGTACTTC
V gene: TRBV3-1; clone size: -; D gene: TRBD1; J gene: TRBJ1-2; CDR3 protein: CASSQGGQDYGYTF; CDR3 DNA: TGTGCCAGCAGCCAAGGGGGACAGGACTATGGCTACACCTTC
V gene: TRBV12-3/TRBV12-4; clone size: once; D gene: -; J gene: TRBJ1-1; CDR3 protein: CASKSTGENTEAFF; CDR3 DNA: TGTGCCAGCAAATCCACGGGGGAGAACACTGAAGCTTTCTTT
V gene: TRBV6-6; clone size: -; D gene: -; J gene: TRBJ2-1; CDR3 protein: CASGGQGGSYNEQFF; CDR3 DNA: TGTGCCAGCGGGGGTCAGGGGGGCTCCTACAATGAGCAGTTCTTC
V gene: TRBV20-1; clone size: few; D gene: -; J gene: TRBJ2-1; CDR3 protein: CSARTVGPYNEQFF; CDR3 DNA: TGCAGTGCTAGGACAGTGGGGCCCTACAATGAGCAGTTCTTC
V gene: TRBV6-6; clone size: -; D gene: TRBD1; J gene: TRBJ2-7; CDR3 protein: CASSPRQGTDEQYF; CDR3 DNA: TGTGCCAGCAGCCCGAGACAGGGGACGGACGAGCAGTACTTC
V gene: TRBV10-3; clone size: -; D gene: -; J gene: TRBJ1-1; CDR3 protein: CAISEPTLGGAGTEAFF; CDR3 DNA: TGTGCCATCAGTGAGCCGACTCTGGGGGGGGCCGGCACTGAAGCTTTCTTT
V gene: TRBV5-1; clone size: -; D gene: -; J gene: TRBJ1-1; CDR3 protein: CASSLEGIPYTEAFF; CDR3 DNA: TGCGCCAGCAGCTTGGAGGGAATACCGTACACTGAAGCTTTCTTT
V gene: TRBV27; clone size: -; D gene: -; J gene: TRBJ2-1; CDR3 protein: CASSLVRTVNEQFF; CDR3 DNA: TGTGCCAGCAGTTTAGTTAGGACTGTCAATGAGCAGTTCTTC
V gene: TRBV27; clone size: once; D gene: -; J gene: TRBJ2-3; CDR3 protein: CASSFSPPSTPSTDTQYF; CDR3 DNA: TGTGCCAGCAGTTTCTCCCCCCCCTCGACCCCTAGCACAGATACGCAGTATTTT
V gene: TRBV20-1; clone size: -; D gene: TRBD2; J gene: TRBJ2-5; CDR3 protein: CSAPPAGGPETQYF; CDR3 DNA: TGCAGTGCTCCTCCAGCGGGGGGGCCGGAGACCCAGTACTTC
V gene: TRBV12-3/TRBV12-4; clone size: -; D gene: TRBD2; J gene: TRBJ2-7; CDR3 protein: CASSLAGLANEQYF; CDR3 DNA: TGTGCCAGCAGTTTAGCTGGACTAGCCAACGAGCAGTACTTC
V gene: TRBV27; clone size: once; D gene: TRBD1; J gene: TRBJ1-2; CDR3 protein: CASSSDRVVGGHTF; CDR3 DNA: TGTGCCAGCAGTTCGGACAGGGTGGTAGGTGGCCACACCTTC
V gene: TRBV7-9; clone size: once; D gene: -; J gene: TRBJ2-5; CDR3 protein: CASSLGLTGTQYF; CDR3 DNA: TGTGCCAGCAGCTTAGGACTAACCGGGACCCAGTACTTC
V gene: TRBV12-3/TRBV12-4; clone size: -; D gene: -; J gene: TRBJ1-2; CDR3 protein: CASSFGGATNYGYTF; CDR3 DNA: TGTGCCAGCAGTTTTGGGGGGGCAACTAACTATGGCTACACCTTC
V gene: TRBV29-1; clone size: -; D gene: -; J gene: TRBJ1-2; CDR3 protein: CSGREGQGGYTF; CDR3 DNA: TGCAGCGGGCGCGAAGGTCAAGGCGGCTACACCTTC
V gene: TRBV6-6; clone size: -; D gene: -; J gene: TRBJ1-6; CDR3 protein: CASSYGGSSYNSPLHF; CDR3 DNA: TGTGCCAGCAGTTATGGCGGGAGCTCCTATAATTCACCCCTCCACTTT
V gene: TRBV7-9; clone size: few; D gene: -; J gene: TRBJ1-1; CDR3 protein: CASSWARRTEAFF; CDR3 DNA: TGTGCCAGCAGCTGGGCCAGGAGGACTGAAGCTTTCTTT
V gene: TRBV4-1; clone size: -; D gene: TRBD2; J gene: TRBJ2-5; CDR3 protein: CASSQGLAGEYQETQYF; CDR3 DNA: TGCGCCAGCAGCCAAGGGCTAGCGGGCGAGTACCAAGAGACCCAGTACTTC
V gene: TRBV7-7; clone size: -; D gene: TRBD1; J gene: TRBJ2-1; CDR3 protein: CASSPGQVNEQFF; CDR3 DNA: TGTGCCAGCAGCCCGGGACAGGTCAATGAGCAGTTCTTC
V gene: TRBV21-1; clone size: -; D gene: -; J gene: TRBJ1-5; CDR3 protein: CASLHRRPPYSNQPQHF; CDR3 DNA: TGTGCCAGTTTGCACAGGCGACCCCCTTATAGCAATCAGCCCCAGCATTTT
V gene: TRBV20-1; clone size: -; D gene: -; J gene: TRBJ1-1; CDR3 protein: CSASGRGARMNTEAFF; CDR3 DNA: TGCAGTGCTAGCGGACGGGGGGCGAGGATGAACACTGAAGCTTTCTTT
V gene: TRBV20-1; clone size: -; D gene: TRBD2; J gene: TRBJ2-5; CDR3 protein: CSPGTTGGIQYF; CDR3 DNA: TGCAGTCCGGGGACTACTGGTGGTATCCAGTACTTC
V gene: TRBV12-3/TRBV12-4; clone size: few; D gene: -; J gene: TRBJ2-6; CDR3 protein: CASTFGVSGANVLTF; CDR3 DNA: TGTGCCAGCACCTTCGGGGTATCTGGGGCCAACGTCCTGACTTTC
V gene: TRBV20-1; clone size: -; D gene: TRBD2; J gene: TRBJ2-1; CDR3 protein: CSAGPILAGGLSSYNEQFF; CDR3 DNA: TGCAGTGCTGGACCGATACTAGCGGGGGGGCTCAGCTCCTACAATGAGCAGTTCTTC
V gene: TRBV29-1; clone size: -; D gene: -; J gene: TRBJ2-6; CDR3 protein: CSVTVSGANVLTF; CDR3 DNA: TGCAGCGTGACAGTCTCTGGGGCCAACGTCCTGACTTTC
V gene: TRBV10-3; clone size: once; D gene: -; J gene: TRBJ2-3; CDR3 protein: CAISDRITDTQYF; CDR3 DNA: TGTGCCATCAGTGACAGAATCACAGATACGCAGTATTTT
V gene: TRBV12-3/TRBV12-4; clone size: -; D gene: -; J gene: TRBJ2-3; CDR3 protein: CASSRGLRTLYF; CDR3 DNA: TGTGCCAGCAGTCGGGGGCTACGGACCTTGTATTTT